This T cell receptor (beta chain) was captured in a study of OX40 agonist ivuxolimab in advanced cancers. About this clone itself: Its cognate antigen is unknown.

Autoimmune disease history or systemic immunosuppression excluded patients. Only in-frame clones appear in the TCRdb table, and some are missing; sequencing was by immunoSEQ multiplex PCR. The sample carries 65,000 to 85,000 clones, about 91% recorded once. The CDR3 extends over 15 amino acids. Between the trimmed V and J ends, which lost 5 bases and 5 bases, there was a span of 15 bases. In germline, CDR1 is LNHDA, CDR2 SQIVND (reference sequence). General study results and limits: Clonal expansion in partial responders at 0.1-3.0 mg/kg ranked among the lowest.

The chain uses TRBV19 and TRBJ2-2, with D unresolved. This receptor was taken from an adult with an advanced solid tumor such as melanoma, head and neck, liver or kidney cancer. Sequencing was performed on CD4+ or CD8+ T cells sorted from blood, taken in a trial of the OX40 agonist ivuxolimab. CDR3 sequence (DNA): TGTGCCAGTAGTCTGGTCTCGGTAGATACCGGGGAGCTGTTTTTT. Translation: CASSLVSVDTGELFF.